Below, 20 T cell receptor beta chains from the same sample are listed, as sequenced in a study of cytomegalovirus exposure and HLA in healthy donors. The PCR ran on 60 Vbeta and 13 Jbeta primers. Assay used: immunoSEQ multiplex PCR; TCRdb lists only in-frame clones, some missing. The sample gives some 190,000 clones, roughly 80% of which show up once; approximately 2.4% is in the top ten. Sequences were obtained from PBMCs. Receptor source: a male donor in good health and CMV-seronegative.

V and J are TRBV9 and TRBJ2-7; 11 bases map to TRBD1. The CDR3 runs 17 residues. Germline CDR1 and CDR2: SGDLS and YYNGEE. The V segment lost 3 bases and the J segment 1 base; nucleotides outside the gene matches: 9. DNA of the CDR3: TGTGCCAGCAGCGCCAGCTTCCGGGACAGGGGGTCCTACGAGCAGTACTTC. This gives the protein CASSASFRDRGSYEQYF.

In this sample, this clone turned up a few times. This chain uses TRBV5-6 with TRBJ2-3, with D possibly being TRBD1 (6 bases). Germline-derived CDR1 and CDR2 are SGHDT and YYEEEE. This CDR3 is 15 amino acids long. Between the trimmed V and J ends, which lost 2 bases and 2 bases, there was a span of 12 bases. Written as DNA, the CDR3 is TGTGCCAGCAGCTTCACAGGGAGTTACACAGATACGCAGTATTTT. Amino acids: CASSFTGSYTDTQYF. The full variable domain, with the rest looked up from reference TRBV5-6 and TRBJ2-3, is DAGVTQSPTHLIKTRGQQVTLRCSPKSGHDTVSWYQQALGQGPQFIFQYYEEEERQRGNFPDRFSGHQFPNYSSELNVNALLLGDSALYLCASSFTGSYTDTQYFGPGTRLTVL.

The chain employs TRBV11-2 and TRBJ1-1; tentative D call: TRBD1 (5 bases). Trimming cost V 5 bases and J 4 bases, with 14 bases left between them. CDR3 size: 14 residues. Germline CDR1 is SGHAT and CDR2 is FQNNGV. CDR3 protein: CASSHAGGGTEAFF. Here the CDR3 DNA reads TGTGCCAGCAGCCATGCCGGGGGTGGCACTGAAGCTTTCTTT.

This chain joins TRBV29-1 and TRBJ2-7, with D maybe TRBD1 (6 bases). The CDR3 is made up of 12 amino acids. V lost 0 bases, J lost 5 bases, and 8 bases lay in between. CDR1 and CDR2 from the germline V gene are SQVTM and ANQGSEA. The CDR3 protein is CSVEDRGNEQYF. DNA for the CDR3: TGCAGCGTTGAAGACAGGGGCAACGAGCAGTACTTC.

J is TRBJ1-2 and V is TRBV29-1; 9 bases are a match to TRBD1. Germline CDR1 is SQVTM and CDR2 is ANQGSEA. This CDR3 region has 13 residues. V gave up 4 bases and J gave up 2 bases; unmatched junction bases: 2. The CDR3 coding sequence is TGCAGCGTTGCCGGACAGGGGAACTATGGCTACACCTTC. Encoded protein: CSVAGQGNYGYTF.

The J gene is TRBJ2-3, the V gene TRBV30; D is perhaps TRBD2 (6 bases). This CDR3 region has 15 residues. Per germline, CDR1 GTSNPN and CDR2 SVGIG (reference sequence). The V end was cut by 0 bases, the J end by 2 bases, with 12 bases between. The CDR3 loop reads CAWSVGLLTTDTQYF. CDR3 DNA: TGTGCCTGGAGTGTGGGACTGCTTACCACAGATACGCAGTATTTT.

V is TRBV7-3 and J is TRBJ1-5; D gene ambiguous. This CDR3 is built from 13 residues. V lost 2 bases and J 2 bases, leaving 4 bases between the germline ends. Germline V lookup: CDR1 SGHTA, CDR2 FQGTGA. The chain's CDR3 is CASSLARNQPQHF. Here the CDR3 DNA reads TGTGCCAGCAGCTTAGCGCGCAATCAGCCCCAGCATTTT.

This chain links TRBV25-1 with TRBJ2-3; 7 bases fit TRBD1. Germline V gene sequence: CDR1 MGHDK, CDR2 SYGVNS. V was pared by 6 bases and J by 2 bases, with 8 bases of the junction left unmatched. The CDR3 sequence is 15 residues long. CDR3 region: CASRGSGTVTDTQYF. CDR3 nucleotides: TGTGCCAGCAGGGGGTCCGGGACAGTCACAGATACGCAGTATTTT.

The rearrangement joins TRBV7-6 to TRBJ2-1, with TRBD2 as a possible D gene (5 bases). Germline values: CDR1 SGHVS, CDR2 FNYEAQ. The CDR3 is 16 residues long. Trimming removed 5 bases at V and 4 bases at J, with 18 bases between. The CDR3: CASSLRAWERYNEQFF. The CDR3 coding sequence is TGTGCCAGCAGCCTAAGAGCGTGGGAGCGGTACAATGAGCAGTTCTTC.

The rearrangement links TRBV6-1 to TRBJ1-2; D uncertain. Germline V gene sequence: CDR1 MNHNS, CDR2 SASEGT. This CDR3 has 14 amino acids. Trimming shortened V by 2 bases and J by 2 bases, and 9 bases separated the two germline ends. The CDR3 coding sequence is TGTGCCAGCAGTGAATTACAGAAGAACTATGGCTACACCTTC. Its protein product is CASSELQKNYGYTF.

CDR3 amino acids: CASSFYVSGGANNEQFF. CDR3 nucleotide sequence: TGTGCCAGCAGCTTCTATGTGAGCGGGGGGGCGAATAATGAGCAGTTCTTC. The J gene is TRBJ2-1, the V gene TRBV11-1; 10 bases map to TRBD2. Germline V gene data show CDR1 as SGHAT and CDR2 as FQDESV (reference sequence). Trimming at V came to 3 bases and at J to 7 bases, leaving 12 bases not matched to a gene. CDR3 size: 17 residues.

The DNA of the CDR3 is TGTGCCAGCAGTTACGGTCTTAGCAATCAGCCCCAGCATTTT. Its protein is CASSYGLSNQPQHF. The rearrangement uses TRBV28 and TRBJ1-5, with D hard to call. The V gene's germline CDR1 is MDHEN and CDR2 SYDVKM. This CDR3 spans 14 amino acids. V dropped 4 bases and J dropped 0 bases, with 7 bases sitting between them.

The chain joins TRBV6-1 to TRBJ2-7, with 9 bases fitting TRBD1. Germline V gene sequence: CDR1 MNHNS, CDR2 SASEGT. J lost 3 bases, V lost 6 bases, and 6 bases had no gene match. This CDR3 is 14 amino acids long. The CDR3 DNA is TGTGCCAGCAGATCCGGGACAGGGATCTACGAGCAGTACTTC. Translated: CASRSGTGIYEQYF.

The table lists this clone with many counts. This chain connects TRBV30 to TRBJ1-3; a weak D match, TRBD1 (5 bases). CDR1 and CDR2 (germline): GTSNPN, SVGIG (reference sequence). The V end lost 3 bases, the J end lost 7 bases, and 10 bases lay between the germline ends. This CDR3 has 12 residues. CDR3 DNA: TGTGCCTGGAGGGGGGGGAGTAACACCATATATTTT. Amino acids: CAWRGGSNTIYF.

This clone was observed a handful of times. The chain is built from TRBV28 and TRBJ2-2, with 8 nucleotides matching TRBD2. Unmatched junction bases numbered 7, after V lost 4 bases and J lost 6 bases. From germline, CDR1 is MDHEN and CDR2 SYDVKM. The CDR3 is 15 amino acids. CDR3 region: CASSSSGSPAGELFF. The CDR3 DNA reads TGTGCCAGCAGTTCGAGCGGGAGTCCTGCCGGGGAGCTGTTTTTT. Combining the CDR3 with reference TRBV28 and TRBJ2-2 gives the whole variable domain DVKVTQSSRYLVKRTGEKVFLECVQDMDHENMFWYRQDPGLGLRLIYFSYDVKMKEKGDIPEGYSVSREKKERFSLILESASTNQTSMYLCASSSSGSPAGELFFGEGSRLTVL.

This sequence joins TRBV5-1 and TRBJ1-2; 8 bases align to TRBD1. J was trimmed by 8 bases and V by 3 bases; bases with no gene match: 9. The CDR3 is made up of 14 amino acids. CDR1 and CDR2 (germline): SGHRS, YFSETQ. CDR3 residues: CASSSDRGGRGYTF. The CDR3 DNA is TGCGCCAGCAGCTCAGACAGGGGAGGTCGGGGCTACACCTTC.

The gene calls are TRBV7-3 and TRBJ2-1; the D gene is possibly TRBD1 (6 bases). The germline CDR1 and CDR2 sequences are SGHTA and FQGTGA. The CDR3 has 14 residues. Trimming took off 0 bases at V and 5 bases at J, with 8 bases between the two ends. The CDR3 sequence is CASSLTAGDNEQFF. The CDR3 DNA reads TGTGCCAGCAGCTTAACCGCAGGGGACAATGAGCAGTTCTTC.

The CDR3 region has the DNA TGTGCCAGCAGCTTGGGACTAGCGGGGACCACAGATACGCAGTATTTT. Translating gives CASSLGLAGTTDTQYF. The J gene is TRBJ2-3, the V gene TRBV5-4; 11 bases are shared with TRBD2. V lost 0 bases and J lost 2; bases outside the gene matches: 2. CDR1 is SGHNT and CDR2 is YYREEE in the germline V gene (reference sequence). CDR3 length: 16 amino acids.

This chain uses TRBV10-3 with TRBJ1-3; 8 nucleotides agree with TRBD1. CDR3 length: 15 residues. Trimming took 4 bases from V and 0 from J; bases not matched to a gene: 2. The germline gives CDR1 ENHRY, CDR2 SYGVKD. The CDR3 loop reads CAISGTGPSGNTIYF. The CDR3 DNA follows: TGTGCCATCAGTGGGACAGGGCCCTCTGGAAACACCATATATTTT.

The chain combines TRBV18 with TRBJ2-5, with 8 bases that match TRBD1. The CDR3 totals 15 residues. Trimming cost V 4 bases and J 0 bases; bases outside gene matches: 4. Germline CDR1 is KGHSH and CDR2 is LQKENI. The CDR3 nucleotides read TGTGCCAGCTCACAATTACAGGGGGACCAAGAGACCCAGTACTTC. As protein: CASSQLQGDQETQYF.